The 12 T cell receptor beta chains in this list originate from one sample, sequenced in a study of cytomegalovirus exposure and HLA in healthy donors. Sequencing used immunoSEQ multiplex PCR; TCRdb keeps in-frame clones, though not all of them. The sample lists some 110,000 clones, around 90% occurring once. Sample: PBMCs. Every receptor here comes from a woman under 30 in good health and CMV-seropositive.

The rearrangement links TRBV4-1 to TRBJ2-1, with 11 bases fitting TRBD2. There are 17 residues in the CDR3. V gave up 2 bases and J gave up 4 bases; unmatched junction bases: 7. The germline V gene has CDR1 MGHRA and CDR2 YSYEKL. The CDR3 coding sequence is TGCGCCAGCAGCCAACCCTTGCTAGCGGGGGGTTACAATGAGCAGTTCTTC. This gives the protein CASSQPLLAGGYNEQFF.

This clone has just a few counts. The genes are TRBV6-6 and TRBJ1-5; perhaps TRBD1 as D (5 bases). With 6 bases removed from V and 6 bases from J, the gap between germline ends came to 15 bases. CDR3 length: 14 residues. CDR1 is MNHNY and CDR2 is SVGAGI in the germline V gene (reference sequence). CDR3 amino acids: CASSGGGEVQPQHF. CDR3 DNA sequence: TGTGCCAGCAGCGGCGGGGGAGAGGTTCAGCCCCAGCATTTT.

This chain's CDR3 is CASSLLRGQDEKLFF. As DNA, the CDR3 is TGTGCCAGCAGCTTACTCAGGGGCCAGGACGAAAAACTGTTTTTT. V is TRBV7-8 and J is TRBJ1-4, with D possibly matching TRBD1 (6 bases). The germline V gene encodes CDR1 SGHVS and CDR2 FQNEAQ. Trimming pared 2 bases from V and 8 bases from J, leaving 15 bases between. This CDR3 contains 15 residues.

This clone occurred once. The V gene is TRBV21-1, the J gene TRBJ1-5; the listed D gene, TRBD1, was not tested against the DNA. TRBV21-1 is recorded as a pseudogene. The length of the CDR3 is 15 residues. The CDR3 bases are TGTGCCAGCAGCACGTACAGGGGGGCCAATCAGCCCCAGCATTTT. It codes for CASSTYRGANQPQHF.

This clone appeared once. The chain uses TRBV5-6 and TRBJ1-1; D might be TRBD1 (5 bases). The V gene's germline CDR1 is SGHDT and CDR2 YYEEEE. This CDR3 has 14 amino acids. V was pared by 7 bases and J by 5 bases, with 18 bases between. In nucleotides, the CDR3 is TGTGCCAGCGGCCCGTGGGGTGGGGGGACTGAAGCTTTCTTT. It encodes CASGPWGGGTEAFF.

V usage is TRBV6-6 and J usage is TRBJ1-2, with D perhaps TRBD1 (5 bases). Trimming pared 5 bases from V and 0 bases from J, leaving 13 bases between. Germline CDR1 MNHNY, CDR2 SVGAGI (reference sequence). The CDR3 covers 15 residues. CDR3 sequence (DNA): TGTGCCAGCAGTCCCTCCGGGACTACTAACTATGGCTACACCTTC. Encoded protein: CASSPSGTTNYGYTF.

The table lists this clone with a count of one. The chain employs TRBV7-9 and TRBJ1-2, with D possibly being TRBD1 (6 bases). The CDR3 totals 14 residues. Germline V gene lookup returns CDR1 SEHNR and CDR2 FQNEAQ (reference sequence). The V end lost 1 base, the J end lost 1 base, and 7 bases lay between the germline ends. CDR3 region: CASSLDRVNYGYTF. The CDR3 DNA reads as TGTGCCAGCAGCTTAGACAGGGTTAACTATGGCTACACCTTC. Drawing the rest from reference TRBV7-9 and TRBJ1-2, the complete variable domain is DTGVSQNPRHKITKRGQNVTFRCDPISEHNRLYWYRQTLGQGPEFLTYFQNEAQLEKSRLLSDRFSAERPKGSFSTLEIQRTEQGDSAMYLCASSLDRVNYGYTFGSGTRLTVV.

J is TRBJ1-1 and V is TRBV29-1, with a weak D call TRBD1 (5 bases). CDR1 and CDR2 from the germline V gene are SQVTM and ANQGSEA. This CDR3 contains 14 residues. Trimming removed 0 bases from V and 10 bases from J, with 18 bases in between. CDR3 DNA sequence: TGCAGCGTTGAAGAGATTATGCAGGGATCTGGAGCTTTCTTT. Its protein is CSVEEIMQGSGAFF.

The CDR3 loop reads CASSKDKGQVNEKLFF. The CDR3 nucleotides read TGTGCCAGCAGCAAAGATAAGGGACAGGTTAATGAAAAACTGTTTTTT. This chain uses TRBV21-1 with TRBJ1-4; TRBD1 is the table's D call, not checked against the DNA. TRBV21-1 is a pseudogene locus. The CDR3 length is 16 residues.

The genes are TRBV28 and TRBJ2-7; 8 nucleotides match TRBD1. V lost 5 bases, J lost 5 bases, and 11 bases stayed unmatched. Germline loops: CDR1 MDHEN, CDR2 SYDVKM. The CDR3 runs 15 residues. The CDR3 is CASSIRRGQGNEQYV. The CDR3 region has the DNA TGTGCCAGCAGTATACGCCGCGGACAGGGTAACGAGCAGTACGTC.

This clone occurred a few times. V and J are TRBV11-2 and TRBJ2-7; D not resolved. Trimming took 0 bases from V and 3 from J, leaving 3 bases between them. The CDR3 spans 12 residues. Germline loops: CDR1 SGHAT, CDR2 FQNNGV. The CDR3 DNA reads TGTGCCAGCAGCTTAGATCTCTACGAGCAGTACTTC. Its protein is CASSLDLYEQYF.

This clone has more than one count but fewer than ten. The gene calls are TRBV4-3 and TRBJ2-5; 9 positions agree with TRBD2. With 0 bases clipped from V and 1 base from J, the junction kept 0 bases outside the gene matches. The germline gives CDR1 LGHNA, CDR2 YSLEER. The CDR3 covers 15 residues. The CDR3 coding sequence is TGCGCCAGCAGCCAAGAGCGGGGGGGCCAAGAGACCCAGTACTTC. Protein sequence: CASSQERGGQETQYF.